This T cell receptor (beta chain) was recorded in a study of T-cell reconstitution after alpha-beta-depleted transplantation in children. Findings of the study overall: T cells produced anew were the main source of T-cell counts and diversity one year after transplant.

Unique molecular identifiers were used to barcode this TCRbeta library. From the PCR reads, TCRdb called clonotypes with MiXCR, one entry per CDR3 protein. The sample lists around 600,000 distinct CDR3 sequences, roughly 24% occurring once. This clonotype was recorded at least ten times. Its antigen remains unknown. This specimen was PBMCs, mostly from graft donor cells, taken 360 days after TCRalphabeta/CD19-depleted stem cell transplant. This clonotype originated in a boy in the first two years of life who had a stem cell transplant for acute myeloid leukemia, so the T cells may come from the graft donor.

CDR3 coding DNA: TGTGCCAGCAGCTTAGGGGTGCGGGCCGGGGAGCTGTTTTTT. Protein product: CASSLGVRAGELFF. This chain joins TRBV7-6 and TRBJ2-2; possibly TRBD2 for D (5 bases). Trimming pared 1 base from V and 6 bases from J, leaving 9 bases between. CDR1 and CDR2 (germline): SGHVS, FNYEAQ. This CDR3 has 14 amino acids. The whole variable domain, filled in from reference TRBV7-6 and TRBJ2-2, reads GAGVSQSPRYKVTKRGQDVALRCDPISGHVSLYWYRQALGQGPEFLTYFNYEAQQDKSGLPNDRFSAERPEGSISTLTIQRTEQRDSAMYRCASSLGVRAGELFFGEGSRLTVL.